The source of this T cell receptor beta chain is a study of T and B cells in COVID-19 patients. Study overall: Peripheral blood came from COVID-19 patients with active infection or after recovery. In the active-infection cohort, about 90% of the roughly 20 patients had comorbidities linked to unfavorable COVID-19 outcome. Study-level results: Clonality of TRB repertoires was high in active COVID-19; recovery brought above-healthy diversity and richness.

The V end was cut by 1 base, the J end by 5 bases, with 11 bases between. Germline V gene sequence: CDR1 SEHNR, CDR2 FQNEAQ (reference sequence). The CDR3 runs to 14 residues. TRB rearrangements were amplified by multiplex PCR with BIOMED2 TRB-A/B primers. Each CDR3 protein gets one entry after TCRdb re-called the multiplex PCR reads with MiXCR. The data contain several thousand distinct CDR3 sequences, 25% to 30% of them singletons. TRB was amplified from about 260-540 ng of blood genomic DNA. This clonotype appeared a few times. Its specificity is unknown. The rearrangement links TRBV7-9 to TRBJ1-1; perhaps TRBD1 as D (5 bases). Sequenced material: blood. The receptor's source is a human donor with active COVID-19. This CDR3 reads CASSLGFQGTEAFF. The CDR3 DNA sequence: TGTGCCAGCAGCTTAGGTTTTCAGGGAACTGAAGCTTTCTTT. Full variable domain (remainder filled in from reference TRBV7-9 and TRBJ1-1): DTGVSQNPRHKITKRGQNVTFRCDPISEHNRLYWYRQTLGQGPEFLTYFQNEAQLEKSRLLSDRFSAERPKGSFSTLEIQRTEQGDSAMYLCASSLGFQGTEAFFGQGTRLTVV.